The 21 T cell receptor beta chains below come from one sample, sequenced in a study of control samples from healthy donors and cancer patients. The protocol was immunoSEQ multiplex PCR, while the TCRdb copy is restricted to in-frame clones and leaves out a portion. The repertoire holds roughly 63,000 clones, with roughly 90% as singletons. The sequenced sample consisted of PBMCs. Receptors originate from a man in his fifties or sixties with colorectal cancer.

This clone showed up just a few times. J is TRBJ1-2 and V is TRBV7-8; TRBD1 might be the D (5 bases). This CDR3 is 14 amino acids long. Trimming left V 4 bases short and J 0 bases short, with 9 bases between. Germline V CDR1 and CDR2: SGHVS, FQNEAQ. The DNA for the CDR3 is TGTGCCAGCAGCTCGACGACAGCTAACTATGGCTACACCTTC. This codes for CASSSTTANYGYTF.

This chain links TRBV5-1 with TRBJ2-1, with TRBD2 identical over 8 bases. The CDR3 extends over 16 amino acids. CDR1 and CDR2 from the germline V gene are SGHRS and YFSETQ. V shed 3 bases, J shed 8 bases, and the junction held 13 bases outside the gene matches. CDR3 in amino acids: CASSSTPGLAGDEQFF. In DNA form, the CDR3 reads TGCGCCAGCAGCTCGACCCCCGGACTAGCTGGGGATGAGCAGTTCTTC.

This clone was counted a few times. V usage is TRBV5-4 and J usage is TRBJ1-1, with 9 bases matching TRBD1. Trimming took 0 bases from V and 4 from J; bases not matched to a gene: 7. This CDR3 spans 16 amino acids. Germline CDR1 and CDR2: SGHNT and YYREEE (reference sequence). The DNA of the CDR3 is TGTGCCAGCAGCTTGGATCGGGACAGGGAGGGCACTGAAGCTTTCTTT. It yields the protein CASSLDRDREGTEAFF.

The rearrangement links TRBV5-4 to TRBJ2-5, with 8 bases aligning to TRBD1. CDR1 is SGHNT and CDR2 is YYREEE in the germline V gene (reference sequence). Trimming took 7 bases from V and 5 from J; bases not matched to a gene: 7. CDR3 size: 13 residues. The CDR3 spells CASRAGGRETQYF. The CDR3 bases are TGTGCCAGCCGGGCAGGGGGCAGGGAGACCCAGTACTTC.

This clone occurred a few times. This CDR3 is CASSPDREWGGYTF. CDR3 nucleotides: TGTGCCAGTAGTCCGGACAGGGAGTGGGGTGGCTACACCTTC. The chain uses TRBV19 and TRBJ1-2; 8 bases are a match to TRBD1. With 5 bases clipped from V and 7 bases from J, the junction kept 9 bases outside the gene matches. The CDR3 is made up of 14 amino acids. Germline values: CDR1 LNHDA, CDR2 SQIVND (reference sequence).

This clone was seen a few times. The rearrangement uses TRBV11-2 and TRBJ2-1; D is undetermined. The germline V gene has CDR1 SGHAT and CDR2 FQNNGV. Trimming removed 5 bases from V and 5 bases from J, with 13 bases in between. The CDR3 extends over 14 amino acids. The CDR3: CASSPDGYDNEQFF. The DNA of the CDR3 is TGTGCCAGCAGCCCGGACGGTTATGACAATGAGCAGTTCTTC.

This chain uses TRBV2 with TRBJ1-3; 8 bases map to TRBD1. This CDR3 has 16 residues. V lost 4 bases and J lost 0; bases outside the gene matches: 5. Looked up from germline, CDR1 is SNHLY and CDR2 is FYNNEI. CDR3 sequence: CASSADRGHSGNTIYF. The CDR3 DNA reads TGTGCCAGCAGTGCAGACAGGGGTCACTCTGGAAACACCATATATTTT.

The J gene is TRBJ2-7, the V gene TRBV7-6; 9 nucleotides line up with TRBD1. Trimming at V came to 0 bases and at J to 2 bases, leaving 5 bases not matched to a gene. Germline CDR1 is SGHVS and CDR2 is FNYEAQ. The length of the CDR3 is 16 residues. CDR3 amino acids: CASSLAPTGGAYEQYF. The CDR3 bases are TGTGCCAGCAGCTTAGCCCCGACAGGGGGGGCCTACGAGCAGTACTTC.

The chain links TRBV5-1 to TRBJ1-4; D gene ambiguous. Per germline, CDR1 SGHRS and CDR2 YFSETQ. V lost 5 bases to trimming and J lost 0 bases, with 11 bases between them. CDR3 length: 15 amino acids. CDR3 sequence: CASRQVTATNEKLFF. The CDR3 DNA sequence: TGCGCCAGCAGGCAAGTTACTGCAACTAATGAAAAACTGTTTTTT.

V is TRBV19 and J is TRBJ2-1; either TRBD1 or TRBD2 may supply D (5 bases each). This CDR3 region has 14 residues. Trimming took 3 bases from V and 7 from J, leaving 13 bases between them. In germline, CDR1 is LNHDA, CDR2 SQIVND (reference sequence). The CDR3 loop reads CASSMGDGRNEQFF. CDR3 in DNA: TGTGCCAGTAGTATGGGGGACGGCCGGAATGAGCAGTTCTTC.

This chain connects TRBV19 to TRBJ2-7; perhaps TRBD1 as D (6 bases). The CDR3 totals 12 residues. The germline gives CDR1 LNHDA, CDR2 SQIVND (reference sequence). Trimming pared 9 bases from V and 3 bases from J, leaving 12 bases between. This CDR3 is CASRDNFYEQYF. As DNA, the CDR3 is TGTGCCAGCCGGGACAATTTCTACGAGCAGTACTTC.

The gene calls are TRBV7-8 and TRBJ1-1; D may be TRBD1 (5 bases). V was cut by 5 bases and J by 6 bases, with 7 bases left in between. Germline V gene data show CDR1 as SGHVS and CDR2 as FQNEAQ. This CDR3 spans 11 amino acids. CDR3 residues: CASSPQAEAFF. For the CDR3, the DNA is TGTGCCAGCAGCCCACAGGCTGAAGCTTTCTTT.

The rearrangement uses TRBV7-8 and TRBJ2-2; D unclear. Germline-derived CDR1 and CDR2 are SGHVS and FQNEAQ. With 8 bases removed from V and 6 bases from J, the gap between germline ends came to 19 bases. This CDR3 comprises 15 residues. CDR3 loop: CASVLPTPHAGELFF. CDR3 DNA: TGTGCCAGCGTCCTTCCTACCCCCCACGCCGGGGAGCTGTTTTTT. Full variable domain (outside the CDR3, taken from reference TRBV7-8 and TRBJ2-2): GAGVSQSPRYKVAKRGQDVALRCDPISGHVSLFWYQQALGQGPEFLTYFQNEAQLDKSGLPSDRFFAERPEGSVSTLKIQRTQQEDSAVYLCASVLPTPHAGELFFGEGSRLTVL.

This clone is labeled medium-sized. The J gene is TRBJ1-6, the V gene TRBV14; TRBD1 is a possible D gene (6 bases). Germline V gene sequence: CDR1 SGHDN, CDR2 FVKESK. The CDR3 consists of 16 residues. The germline V and J ends were trimmed by 2 bases and 1 base, with 9 bases remaining between them. In DNA form, the CDR3 reads TGTGCCAGCAGCCAACCACAGGGTTCCTATAATTCACCCCTCCACTTT. It specifies CASSQPQGSYNSPLHF.

The DNA of the CDR3 is TGTGCCAGCAGCCCACCGCAAGAGACCCAGTACTTC. Translation: CASSPPQETQYF. This chain links TRBV7-2 with TRBJ2-5; D not resolved. V gave up 5 bases and J gave up 2 bases, with 6 bases separating them. CDR3 size: 12 residues. CDR1 and CDR2 (germline): SGHTA, FQGNSA.

The gene calls are TRBV3-1 (or the pseudogene TRBV3-2) and TRBJ2-4; D is undetermined. The CDR3 sequence is 17 residues long. V was trimmed by 5 bases and J by 4 bases, leaving 21 bases between them. Germline CDR1 and CDR2: LGHDT and YNNKEL (reference sequence). CDR3 amino acids: CASSVSAPICKKNIQYF. DNA of the CDR3: TGTGCCAGCAGCGTAAGTGCTCCCATTTGCAAAAAAAACATTCAGTACTTC.

The rearrangement links TRBV9 to TRBJ2-3; no firm D call. The CDR3 length is 14 residues. Germline V gives CDR1 SGDLS, CDR2 YYNGEE. V dropped 0 bases and J dropped 0 bases, with 5 bases sitting between them. DNA for the CDR3: TGTGCCAGCAGCGTAGCGCTAAGCACAGATACGCAGTATTTT. It translates to CASSVALSTDTQYF.

The chain couples TRBV9 to TRBJ2-4, with a tentative D call TRBD2 (5 bases). The CDR3 is made up of 14 amino acids. The V and J ends lost 5 bases and 6 bases respectively, with 15 bases between them. CDR1 is SGDLS, CDR2 YYNGEE, per germline. DNA for the CDR3: TGTGCCAGCAGTAACCCCGGAGGAGGAAACATTCAGTACTTC. Translated, it gives CASSNPGGGNIQYF.

The gene calls are TRBV30 and TRBJ2-1; 13 bases map to TRBD2. Germline lookup yields CDR1 GTSNPN and CDR2 SVGIG (reference sequence). CDR3 length equals 15 residues. With V trimmed by 2 bases and J by 6 bases, 4 bases remained unmatched. CDR3 protein: CAWSTTSGGPNEQFF. The CDR3 DNA reads as TGTGCCTGGAGTACGACTAGCGGGGGGCCCAATGAGCAGTTCTTC.

CDR3 amino acids: CASSWRVTDTQYF. CDR3 nucleotides: TGTGCCAGCAGCTGGAGGGTCACAGATACGCAGTATTTT. The chain joins TRBV11-2 to TRBJ2-3, with D possibly being TRBD2 (6 bases). CDR1 SGHAT and CDR2 FQNNGV come from the germline V gene. V shed 4 bases and J shed 2 bases, with 7 bases lying between them. The length of the CDR3 is 13 residues.

The chain couples TRBV19 to TRBJ1-1, with no clear D. V shed 3 bases and J shed 1 base, with 12 bases lying between them. Germline lookup yields CDR1 LNHDA and CDR2 SQIVND (reference sequence). CDR3 length: 15 amino acids. As DNA, the CDR3 is TGTGCCAGTAGTATGATTGGGGTGTCGAACACTGAAGCTTTCTTT. Translation gives CASSMIGVSNTEAFF.